One sample yielded the 27 T cell receptor beta chains listed below, sequenced in a study of shared clonotypes between healthy human individuals. The method was immunoSEQ multiplex PCR; TCRdb's version includes in-frame clones alone and lacks a portion of them. This sample yields over 2 million clones, of which roughly 96% are seen a single time; under 0.15% belongs to the top ten. Sequences were obtained from naive CD4+ T cells sorted from blood. This sample's subset: CD45RA+ positively selected. The receptors derive from a man between 18 and 35 years old in good health.

The chain couples TRBV30 to TRBJ1-2; the D is unclear. V was pared by 4 bases and J by 4 bases, with 13 bases between. CDR1 is GTSNPN and CDR2 is SVGIG in the germline V gene (reference sequence). The CDR3 is 13 residues long. The CDR3 DNA is TGTGCCTGGACTCGCGGCTCGACCTATGGCTACACCTTC. Amino acid sequence: CAWTRGSTYGYTF.

The V and J genes are TRBV28 and TRBJ2-7; D is perhaps TRBD1 (5 bases). This CDR3 region has 14 residues. Per the germline V gene, CDR1 is MDHEN and CDR2 is SYDVKM. With 6 bases removed from V and 0 bases from J, the gap between germline ends came to 12 bases. This chain's CDR3 is CASSLTGNSYEQYF. The CDR3 region has the DNA TGTGCCAGCAGCCTCACAGGTAACTCCTACGAGCAGTACTTC. Looking up the rest from reference TRBV28 and TRBJ2-7 gives the full variable domain: DVKVTQSSRYLVKRTGEKVFLECVQDMDHENMFWYRQDPGLGLRLIYFSYDVKMKEKGDIPEGYSVSREKKERFSLILESASTNQTSMYLCASSLTGNSYEQYFGPGTRLTVT.

The chain combines TRBV5-4 with TRBJ2-3, with 11 bases identical to TRBD2. Germline V gene data show CDR1 as SGHNT and CDR2 as YYREEE (reference sequence). The CDR3 spans 15 residues. V was clipped by 3 bases and J by 6 bases; unmatched bases: 6. The CDR3, as DNA: TGTGCCAGCAGCTCAGCGACTAGCGGGGTGGATACGCAGTATTTT. This translates into CASSSATSGVDTQYF.

J is TRBJ1-1 and V is TRBV5-4, with D maybe TRBD1 (6 bases). The CDR3 is 15 amino acids. With 4 bases removed from V and 5 bases from J, the gap between germline ends came to 18 bases. The germline gives CDR1 SGHNT, CDR2 YYREEE (reference sequence). The CDR3 is CASSLVPTGDTEAFF. The CDR3 region has the DNA TGTGCCAGCAGCCTGGTTCCGACAGGTGATACTGAAGCTTTCTTT.

The V and J genes are TRBV5-5 and TRBJ2-3; 11 nucleotides match TRBD2. Germline CDR1 is SGHKS and CDR2 is YYEKEE (reference sequence). The CDR3 is 16 residues long. The trim removed 3 bases at V and 0 bases at J, leaving 3 bases unmatched. For the CDR3, the DNA is TGTGCCAGCAGCTCCCTAGCGGGGGGTAGCACAGATACGCAGTATTTT. It specifies CASSSLAGGSTDTQYF.

The chain is built from TRBV2 and TRBJ2-7; a possible D gene is TRBD1 (5 bases). This CDR3 region has 13 residues. Germline CDR1 and CDR2: SNHLY and FYNNEI. V was pared by 7 bases and J by 2 bases, with 12 bases between. CDR3 protein: CASNRVRAYEQYF. DNA for the CDR3: TGTGCCAGCAATAGGGTCAGGGCCTACGAGCAGTACTTC.

V usage is TRBV28 and J usage is TRBJ2-4; TRBD2 agrees at 9 bases. The V and J ends lost 6 bases and 0 bases, in that order; junction bases with no gene match: 15. The CDR3 spans 19 residues. CDR1 MDHEN and CDR2 SYDVKM come from the germline V gene. CDR3 bases: TGTGCCAGCAGCCAGGGGACTAGCTTTTTTACTGTAGCCAAAAACATTCAGTACTTC. Translation gives CASSQGTSFFTVAKNIQYF. The whole variable domain, filled in from reference TRBV28 and TRBJ2-4, reads DVKVTQSSRYLVKRTGEKVFLECVQDMDHENMFWYRQDPGLGLRLIYFSYDVKMKEKGDIPEGYSVSREKKERFSLILESASTNQTSMYLCASSQGTSFFTVAKNIQYFGAGTRLSVL.

The genes are TRBV7-9 and TRBJ1-1; D is unclear. The CDR3 consists of 14 residues. Trimming took off 5 bases at V and 1 base at J, with 11 bases between the two ends. From germline, CDR1 is SEHNR and CDR2 FQNEAQ (reference sequence). The CDR3 here is CASSVLQANTEAFF. DNA for the CDR3: TGTGCCAGCAGCGTACTACAAGCGAACACTGAAGCTTTCTTT. The full variable domain, its missing parts supplied by reference TRBV7-9 and TRBJ1-1, is DTGVSQNPRHKITKRGQNVTFRCDPISEHNRLYWYRQTLGQGPEFLTYFQNEAQLEKSRLLSDRFSAERPKGSFSTLEIQRTEQGDSAMYLCASSVLQANTEAFFGQGTRLTVV.

The chain is built from TRBV7-2 and TRBJ2-1, with 7 bases matching TRBD2. The germline gives CDR1 SGHTA, CDR2 FQGNSA. The CDR3 consists of 19 residues. V was pared by 2 bases and J by 0 bases, with 13 bases of the junction left unmatched. The CDR3 reads CASSLRQALSGISYNEQFF. The CDR3 nucleotides read TGTGCCAGCAGCTTAAGACAAGCCCTGAGCGGGATCTCCTACAATGAGCAGTTCTTC. Based on the CDR3 plus reference TRBV7-2 and TRBJ2-1, the full variable domain is GAGVSQSPSNKVTEKGKDVELRCDPISGHTALYWYRQSLGQGLEFLIYFQGNSAPDKSGLPSDRFSAERTGGSVSTLTIQRTQQEDSAVYLCASSLRQALSGISYNEQFFGPGTRLTVL.

Remarks on this clone: The sample has other DNA sequences that encode this CDR3 too. This chain joins TRBV18 and TRBJ1-5; D unresolved. This CDR3 is 14 amino acids long. V was shortened by 3 bases and J by 0 bases, with 6 bases between the two germline ends. The germline V gene encodes CDR1 KGHSH and CDR2 LQKENI. The CDR3 DNA reads as TGTGCCAGCTCACCGTCGAGTAGCAATCAGCCCCAGCATTTT. It codes for CASSPSSSNQPQHF.

V and J are TRBV6-5 and TRBJ1-2, with a tentative D call TRBD1 (6 bases). Germline-derived CDR1 and CDR2 are MNHEY and SVGAGI. Trimming shortened V by 5 bases and J by 5 bases, and 18 bases separated the two germline ends. This CDR3 contains 15 residues. The CDR3 protein is CASSPEGTNAYGYTF. The CDR3 DNA reads TGTGCCAGCAGTCCGGAGGGGACAAACGCTTATGGCTACACCTTC.

The genes are TRBV4-1 and TRBJ2-5; 9 bases are shared with TRBD2. Germline loops: CDR1 MGHRA, CDR2 YSYEKL. The CDR3 runs 16 residues. J lost 2 bases, V lost 1 base, and 5 bases had no gene match. The CDR3 region has the DNA TGCGCCAGCAGCCAAGCACCCACTAGCGGGCAAGAGACCCAGTACTTC. It encodes CASSQAPTSGQETQYF.

V gene TRBV27 combines with J gene TRBJ2-7; 13 nucleotides align to TRBD2. Unmatched junction bases numbered 10, after V lost 6 bases and J lost 2 bases. CDR3 length: 17 residues. Germline values: CDR1 MNHEY, CDR2 SMNVEV (reference sequence). The CDR3, as DNA: TGTGCCAGCAGCCGAACGGCCGGGACTAGCGGGACCTACGAGCAGTACTTC. Amino acids: CASSRTAGTSGTYEQYF.

The chain recombines TRBV10-3 with TRBJ2-7, with D maybe TRBD2 (6 bases). Trimming pared 1 base from V and 2 bases from J, leaving 12 bases between. The CDR3 totals 15 residues. From germline, CDR1 is ENHRY and CDR2 SYGVKD. CDR3 residues: CAISEWGGAPYEQYF. Here the CDR3 DNA reads TGTGCCATCAGTGAGTGGGGCGGGGCCCCCTACGAGCAGTACTTC.

The chain links TRBV6-6 to TRBJ2-7; 11 positions agree with TRBD1. Trimming at V came to 8 bases and at J to 3 bases, leaving 9 bases not matched to a gene. Germline V gene sequence: CDR1 MNHNY, CDR2 SVGAGI (reference sequence). The CDR3 is 15 amino acids. CDR3 DNA: TGTGCCAGCCGCCTTCCCGGGACAGGGGGCTACGAGCAGTACTTC. Translation gives CASRLPGTGGYEQYF.

This chain connects TRBV5-1 to TRBJ2-7, with TRBD2 matching over 14 bases. Germline assignment: CDR1 SGHRS and CDR2 YFSETQ. Trimming cost V 4 bases and J 3 bases; bases outside gene matches: 3. The CDR3 covers 15 residues. In DNA form, the CDR3 reads TGCGCCAGCAGCCAGGGACTAGCGGGAGACTACGAGCAGTACTTC. Translated, it gives CASSQGLAGDYEQYF.

The J gene is TRBJ2-7, the V gene TRBV6-5; D is perhaps TRBD1 or TRBD2 (5 bases each). V gave up 5 bases and J gave up 3 bases, with 14 bases separating them. The CDR3 loop spans 14 amino acids. The V gene's germline CDR1 is MNHEY and CDR2 SVGAGI. Here the CDR3 reads CASSPRAGIYEQYF. The CDR3 DNA is TGTGCCAGCAGTCCGCGGGCAGGGATCTACGAGCAGTACTTC.

The chain joins TRBV5-4 to TRBJ1-2; TRBD1 matches at 10 bases. The CDR3 covers 12 residues. Trimming at V came to 4 bases and at J to 14 bases, leaving 8 bases not matched to a gene. Germline CDR1 and CDR2: SGHNT and YYREEE (reference sequence). As DNA, the CDR3 is TGTGCCAGCAGCCCCGGGACAGGGGTTCAGACCTTC. It translates to CASSPGTGVQTF.

V gene TRBV6-5 combines with J gene TRBJ2-3; TRBD2 aligns across 12 bases. Per the germline V gene, CDR1 is MNHEY and CDR2 is SVGAGI. The trim removed 2 bases at V and 4 bases at J, leaving 4 bases unmatched. The CDR3 is 16 residues long. CDR3 loop: CASSYLAGGPADTQYF. The CDR3, as DNA: TGTGCCAGCAGTTACCTAGCGGGAGGGCCGGCAGATACGCAGTATTTT.

This clone showed up many times. Other DNA sequences in the sample encode the same CDR3. V usage is TRBV30 and J usage is TRBJ1-5; D not resolved. Trimming cost V 4 bases and J 0 bases, with 7 bases left between them. The CDR3 consists of 13 residues. Looked up from germline, CDR1 is GTSNPN and CDR2 is SVGIG (reference sequence). CDR3 DNA: TGTGCCTGGACCCGGGATAGCAATCAGCCCCAGCATTTT. Its protein product is CAWTRDSNQPQHF.

The chain is built from TRBV7-9 and TRBJ2-3; D is unclear. The CDR3 loop spans 13 amino acids. Germline assignment: CDR1 SEHNR and CDR2 FQNEAQ (reference sequence). Deletions cut 0 bases from V and 2 bases from J, with 3 bases between. The CDR3 DNA follows: TGTGCCAGCAGCTTAGCGGCCACAGATACGCAGTATTTT. It translates to CASSLAATDTQYF.

The chain is built from TRBV2 and TRBJ2-1, with D tentatively TRBD1 or TRBD2 (5 bases each). The CDR3 contains 13 residues. Germline loops: CDR1 SNHLY, CDR2 FYNNEI. The V gene lost 3 bases and the J gene lost 8 bases, with 11 bases spanning the gap. Here the CDR3 DNA reads TGTGCCAGCAGTGAGGGGCTAGCTGATGAGCAGTTCTTC. The encoded protein is CASSEGLADEQFF.

This clone was observed a single time. The gene calls are TRBV30 and TRBJ2-6, with 7 bases aligning to TRBD1. The length of the CDR3 is 13 residues. The germline gives CDR1 GTSNPN, CDR2 SVGIG (reference sequence). V lost 8 bases and J lost 2; bases outside the gene matches: 3. The CDR3 DNA sequence: TGTGCCGCGACAGGGCCTGGGGCCAACGTCCTGACTTTC. This codes for CAATGPGANVLTF.

In the case of this clone: Different DNA sequences within this sample yield the same CDR3. As DNA, the CDR3 is TGTGCCAGCAGCTTGGGCAGCTCTGGGGCCAACGTCCTGACTTTC. Protein sequence: CASSLGSSGANVLTF. The rearrangement uses TRBV5-6 and TRBJ2-6, with D hard to call. V was cut by 0 bases and J by 0 bases, with 4 bases left in between. The CDR3 is 15 amino acids. The germline V gene has CDR1 SGHDT and CDR2 YYEEEE.

The chain uses TRBV15 and TRBJ2-7; possibly TRBD2 for D (7 bases). The germline V gene encodes CDR1 LNHNV and CDR2 YYDKDF (reference sequence). Trimming left V 8 bases short and J 2 bases short, with 13 bases between. This CDR3 contains 13 residues. The CDR3 nucleotides are TGTGCCACCGGAGCGGGACAAACCTACGAGCAGTACTTC. Translation gives CATGAGQTYEQYF. The whole variable domain, remainder taken from reference TRBV15 and TRBJ2-7, is DAMVIQNPRYQVTQFGKPVTLSCSQTLNHNVMYWYQQKSSQAPKLLFHYYDKDFNNEADTPDNFQSRRPNTSFCFLDIRSPGLGDTAMYLCATGAGQTYEQYFGPGTRLTVT.

This clone was recorded many times. This sample also contains other DNA sequences that code for the same CDR3. The chain is built from TRBV7-2 and TRBJ2-7; D gene uncertain. V lost 2 bases and J lost 6, with 5 bases in between. This CDR3 has 11 residues. Looked up from germline, CDR1 is SGHTA and CDR2 is FQGNSA. The CDR3 DNA is TGTGCCAGCAGCTTAAGGCGCGAGCAGTACTTC. Its translation is CASSLRREQYF.

This sequence joins TRBV29-1 and TRBJ2-1; 11 nucleotides line up with TRBD2. The germline gives CDR1 SQVTM, CDR2 ANQGSEA. The CDR3 is 17 amino acids. The trim removed 4 bases at V and 0 bases at J, leaving 8 bases unmatched. The CDR3 DNA reads as TGCAGCGTTGTGGCTAGCGGGGGGCTAAGCTCCTACAATGAGCAGTTCTTC. Translating it yields CSVVASGGLSSYNEQFF.